These T cell receptor beta chains were read from a single sample in a study of CXCR3-negative and CXCR3-positive naive CD8 T cells. TCRdb re-called the 5' RACE reads and gives one entry per CDR3 protein, without DNA. The sample table includes tens of thousands of distinct CDR3 sequences. Sequenced sample: naive CXCR3+ CD8+ T cells from blood. These receptors came from a human donor in good health. Some clones in this sample may be carry-over from other donors' samples. Both conserved end residues are part of each CDR3. The order of the fields is J gene, CDR3 length, V gene, CDR3 protein.

TRBJ2-5 14 TRBV5-6 CASSLRSRRETQYF
TRBJ2-1 13 TRBV10-3 CAISGRAGDEQFF
TRBJ2-3 15 TRBV28 CASSPSGGDTDTQYF
TRBJ1-5 13 TRBV25-1 CASSDREGQPQHF
TRBJ2-7 15 TRBV28 CASSSPRGTFYEQYF
TRBJ2-7 13 TRBV7-9 CASSRRGSYEQYF
TRBJ2-3 12 TRBV7-9 CASSLGADTQYF
TRBJ1-4 18 TRBV12-3/TRBV12-4 CASSFNLGGLGPSEKLFF
TRBJ2-1 18 TRBV5-1 CASSLEGTSITGTNEQFF
TRBJ2-2 13 TRBV20-1 CSAREGNTGELFF
TRBJ1-5 15 TRBV20-1 CSARDLGRENQPQHF
TRBJ1-1 15 TRBV12-3/TRBV12-4 CASTPGKTGNTEAFF
TRBJ2-2 15 TRBV5-1 CASSLVVGPTGELFF
TRBJ2-1 16 TRBV7-6 CASSLNLQREVHEQFF
TRBJ2-7 14 TRBV7-3 CASSLTQGSYEQYF
TRBJ2-3 15 TRBV4-3 CASSQAGGGTDTQYF
TRBJ1-5 13 TRBV6-5 CASSKTGDQPQHF
TRBJ2-3 15 TRBV28 CASRGYRRSTDTQYF
TRBJ2-7 14 TRBV28 CASIPGQGYVEQYF
TRBJ2-1 15 TRBV9 CASSVEAGGDNEQFF
TRBJ1-2 12 TRBV5-1 CASSLATGGYTF
TRBJ2-2 15 TRBV6-6 CASSYRDSNTGELFF
TRBJ2-1 13 TRBV2 CASSELFDNEQFF
TRBJ2-3 13 TRBV29-1 CSVPHRGQPAQYF
TRBJ2-3 15 TRBV5-4 CASSREASGSDTQYF
TRBJ2-1 12 TRBV7-9 CASSLEGTRGFF
TRBJ1-3 14 TRBV12-3/TRBV12-4 CASSLPTFGNTIYF
TRBJ1-2 12 TRBV28 CASDGPNYGYTF
TRBJ2-1 18 TRBV7-9 CASKDTSGSQSSYNEQFF
TRBJ2-1 15 TRBV28 CASTEGRGVSDEQFF
TRBJ1-1 14 TRBV6-5 CASSWGPVNTEAFF
TRBJ2-1 18 TRBV24-1 CATSDAALGLAGGAEQFF
TRBJ2-7 16 TRBV30 CAWSVGPGQGAYEQYF
TRBJ2-7 14 TRBV15 CATSRDVAPKEQYF
TRBJ1-1 12 TRBV12-3/TRBV12-4 CASSSGGHEAFF
TRBJ2-3 14 TRBV2 CATLGDRSTDTQYF
TRBJ2-3 15 TRBV28 CASTLRTERPDTQYF
TRBJ2-7 15 TRBV20-1 CSAANRGVFSDEQYF
TRBJ1-1 15 TRBV10-2 CASSESHGRNTEAFF
TRBJ2-1 12 TRBV29-1 CSVEFRVDEQFF
TRBJ2-3 16 TRBV7-7 CASSLAGTGGADMQYF
TRBJ1-2 14 TRBV7-9 CASSSPSPGDGYTF
TRBJ2-3 16 TRBV2 CASSPQRGGRTDTQYF
TRBJ1-1 13 TRBV11-1 CASSEVGWREAFF
TRBJ2-7 13 TRBV4-3 CASSSDNSYEQYF
TRBJ2-7 15 TRBV4-1 CASSQAGQGHDEQYF
TRBJ2-1 17 TRBV28 CASSTRVASNSYNEQFF
TRBJ2-7 18 TRBV3-1 CASSLTPSPRRGAYEQYF
TRBJ1-2 15 TRBV29-1 CSVEEETPANYGYTF
TRBJ2-5 16 TRBV3-1 CASSQDPGQGRETQYF
TRBJ2-1 13 TRBV19 CASSRATHNEQFF
TRBJ1-6 16 TRBV28 CASSLGGQEYNSPLHF
TRBJ2-5 12 TRBV29-1 CSVQGPGETQYF
TRBJ1-1 11 TRBV12-3/TRBV12-4 CASSWNTEAFF
TRBJ2-1 12 TRBV4-3 CASSQRMNEQFF
TRBJ1-5 15 TRBV7-6 CASSLSGGRGEPQHF
TRBJ2-7 15 TRBV9 CASSIGLAGVYEQYF